Here is one T cell receptor (beta chain) with its context. Its antigen remains unidentified. Per-base qualities were not stored, and no clone one base away is much larger. The data were obtained in a study of blood T cell repertoires in COVID-19 (dated by TCRdb to 2020 to 2022). Regarding the study in general: The collaborator samples originated in the United States, Italy and Spain and spanned the acute and convalescent phases of COVID-19. The repertoires were made available in a free public database intended to serve as a resource for research on the immune response to SARS-CoV-2. The prospective study material was composed of cDNA or gDNA derived from T cells, B-cell-depleted T cells, or PBMCs. Nearly every sample came with metadata listing a de-identified subject ID, COVID-19 status, age in years and sex. Subjects who had been exposed to COVID-19, were actively infected with it, or had recovered from it provided the deeply sampled blood TCRbeta repertoires that made up the dataset. HLA class I and class II types, where available, came from metadata supplied by the sample provider rather than from assay-based typing. Samples were obtained from the ongoing ImmuneRACE study (first 160 participants) and from 1,254 subjects provided by 6 global collaborators. General conclusions and limits of the study: The amount of clinical and demographic metadata varied by source and participant and was provided uncurated.

Reading the germline V gene (reference sequence) gives CDR1 LGHDT and CDR2 YNNKEL. The CDR3 spans 15 residues, from the cysteine through the phenylalanine. The kept DNA is CDR3 alone, 45 bases in frame from the first base. At the junction V is shortened by 4 bases and J by 4 bases, with 15 bases in between. TCRbeta CDR3 regions were amplified from genomic DNA using the immunoSEQ Assay, a bias-controlled multiplex PCR. The authors processed their data as follows. Within the assay, amplification of reference gene primers was used to estimate how many nucleated cells each sample contained. To quantify the absolute abundance of each unique TCRbeta CDR3 rearrangement, sequence reads were collapsed and filtered. For each sample, productive Simpson clonality was calculated as the square root of Simpson's diversity index over productive rearrangements. Entries here come from immuneACCESS through TCRdb and include only in-frame sequences with V and J called. Some clones fail to appear in such tables; in the studies checked, an unresolved V gene covers under half of the shortfall, and the cause of the remainder is unknown. V and J calls and clone size are copied from that table; D and trimming were computed from the DNA. This sample comprises roughly 100,000 clones, nearly 90% of them detected only once. Around 3.1% of the sample is taken by the ten largest.

Whole blood was collected in K2EDTA tubes by collaborating institutions according to the institutions' own protocols. Collaborator samples were shipped for TCRbeta analysis as frozen whole blood, isolated PBMCs, or DNA extracted from either sample type. Material: peripheral blood. This clonotype was obtained from a man aged 45-60 years in a cohort sampled during active COVID-19. The chain employs TRBV3-1 (or the pseudogene TRBV3-2) and TRBJ2-3; the D gene is possibly TRBD2, with 5 bases matching. The CDR3 region reads CASSPYRGTADTQYF. The nucleotides read TGTGCCAGCAGCCCTTACCGGGGAACGGCAGATACGCAGTATTTT.